The rows below give T cell receptor beta chains drawn from one sample of a study of T-cell reconstitution after alpha-beta-depleted transplantation in children. In TCRdb, the PCR reads were re-called with MiXCR into one record per CDR3 protein. The sample consists of about 72,000 distinct CDR3 sequences, 7% to 8% of them appearing once. The sample here was PBMCs from the stem cell graft donor, taken from the stem cell graft. The source is a human donor who donated a stem cell graft to a child with acute lymphoblastic leukemia. The CDR3 runs from the conserved cysteine through the conserved F or W. D genes are given only for firm matches. Some rows have no size entry. The others give once, few or many, or a class for an expanded clone.

v_call: TRBV28
d_call: TRBD2
j_call: TRBJ2-7
clone_size: many
cdr3_nt: TGTGCCAGCAGTTCAAGACTAGCCCCCTACGAGCAGTACTTC
cdr3_aa: CASSSRLAPYEQYF

v_call: TRBV5-8
d_call: TRBD1
j_call: TRBJ1-2
clone_size: many
cdr3_nt: TGTGCCAGCAGCTTGGCACACAGGGGGACCCACTATGGCTACACCTTC
cdr3_aa: CASSLAHRGTHYGYTF

v_call: TRBV6-2/TRBV6-3
d_call: NA
j_call: TRBJ1-2
clone_size: few
cdr3_nt: TGTGCCAGCAGTTACTCGACACGGAATTTGAATGGCTACACCTTC
cdr3_aa: CASSYSTRNLNGYTF

v_call: TRBV29-1
d_call: NA
j_call: TRBJ2-5
clone_size: many
cdr3_nt: TGCAGCGTTGAAAGGAGACAGACCCAGTACTTC
cdr3_aa: CSVERRQTQYF

v_call: TRBV4-1
d_call: TRBD2
j_call: TRBJ2-7
clone_size: many
cdr3_nt: TGCGCCAGCAGCCACCTTACTAGCGGGAGGCTTTACGAGCAGTACTTC
cdr3_aa: CASSHLTSGRLYEQYF

v_call: TRBV19
d_call: TRBD1
j_call: TRBJ2-2
clone_size: many
cdr3_nt: TGTGCCAGTAGTTCCTCCGGGACAGGGGGCAGGGAGCTGTTTTTT
cdr3_aa: CASSSSGTGGRELFF

v_call: TRBV29-1
d_call: TRBD2
j_call: TRBJ2-3
clone_size: once
cdr3_nt: TGCAGCGTAGAACCGGGACTACGCACAGATACGCAGTATTTT
cdr3_aa: CSVEPGLRTDTQYF

v_call: TRBV28
d_call: TRBD1
j_call: TRBJ2-5
clone_size: NA
cdr3_nt: TGTGCCAGCAGTGGATTCAGGGGGGAGACCCAGTACTTC
cdr3_aa: CASSGFRGETQYF

v_call: TRBV19
d_call: NA
j_call: TRBJ2-1
clone_size: many
cdr3_nt: TGTGCCAGTAGTATTGCCAATGAGCAGTTCTTC
cdr3_aa: CASSIANEQFF

v_call: TRBV14
d_call: NA
j_call: TRBJ1-1
clone_size: many
cdr3_nt: TGTGCCAGCAGCCTAACCCCCTCTGGGGTCCGGGCTTTCTTT
cdr3_aa: CASSLTPSGVRAFF

v_call: TRBV27
d_call: NA
j_call: TRBJ2-3
clone_size: many
cdr3_nt: TGTGCCAGCAGTTTGGGCCTCATGATGGCAGATACGCAGTATTTT
cdr3_aa: CASSLGLMMADTQYF

v_call: TRBV6-1
d_call: NA
j_call: TRBJ1-2
clone_size: NA
cdr3_nt: TGTGCCAGCAGTGAGGACGACGCAGGTCTCTATGGCTACACCTTC
cdr3_aa: CASSEDDAGLYGYTF

v_call: TRBV5-4
d_call: NA
j_call: TRBJ1-2
clone_size: few
cdr3_nt: TGTGCCAGCAGCTTGGAGATAGCTAACTATGGCTACACCTTC
cdr3_aa: CASSLEIANYGYTF

v_call: TRBV5-1
d_call: NA
j_call: TRBJ1-1
clone_size: few
cdr3_nt: TGCGCCAGCAGCTGGGCCGGTCTTGGTGAAGCTTTCTTT
cdr3_aa: CASSWAGLGEAFF

v_call: TRBV4-2
d_call: NA
j_call: TRBJ2-2
clone_size: many
cdr3_nt: TGTGCCAGCAGCCAAGTCGGTATAGGGGGGGGGGCCGGGGAGCTGTTTTTT
cdr3_aa: CASSQVGIGGGAGELFF

v_call: TRBV9
d_call: NA
j_call: TRBJ1-2
clone_size: few
cdr3_nt: TGTGCCAGCAGCGTAGACGGACAAGGCTACTATGGCTACACCTTC
cdr3_aa: CASSVDGQGYYGYTF

v_call: TRBV5-1
d_call: TRBD1
j_call: TRBJ2-7
clone_size: many
cdr3_nt: TGCGCCAGCACTGGGATGAGTCGCGGGACAGGCACCTACGAGCAGTACTTC
cdr3_aa: CASTGMSRGTGTYEQYF

v_call: TRBV3-1
d_call: NA
j_call: TRBJ2-1
clone_size: many
cdr3_nt: TGTGCCAGCAGCCATCCCTTACGGGACCGAAACAATGAGCAGTTCTTC
cdr3_aa: CASSHPLRDRNNEQFF

v_call: TRBV20-1
d_call: NA
j_call: TRBJ2-1
clone_size: few
cdr3_nt: TGCAGTGCTAGCTCTCCAAGCTCCTACAATGAGCAGTTCTTC
cdr3_aa: CSASSPSSYNEQFF

v_call: TRBV27
d_call: NA
j_call: TRBJ2-3
clone_size: many
cdr3_nt: TGTGCCAGCAGCCTACAGGGATCCCATAGCACAGATACGCAGTATTTT
cdr3_aa: CASSLQGSHSTDTQYF

v_call: TRBV10-3
d_call: NA
j_call: TRBJ2-1
clone_size: many
cdr3_nt: TGTGCCATCAGCGAACAAATCTCCTACAATGAGCAGTTCTTC
cdr3_aa: CAISEQISYNEQFF

v_call: TRBV12-3/TRBV12-4
d_call: TRBD1
j_call: TRBJ2-1
clone_size: few
cdr3_nt: TGTGCCAGCAGTTTAGCGCAAGGACAGGGGGGATTTGAGCAGTTCTTC
cdr3_aa: CASSLAQGQGGFEQFF

v_call: TRBV29-1
d_call: NA
j_call: TRBJ1-5
clone_size: NA
cdr3_nt: TGCAGCGTTGAAGTAGAAGGGGGGAATCAGCCCCAGCATTTT
cdr3_aa: CSVEVEGGNQPQHF

v_call: TRBV6-5
d_call: NA
j_call: TRBJ2-5
clone_size: many
cdr3_nt: TGTGCCAGCAGTACCTCACAGGGTAGAGAGACCCAGTACTTC
cdr3_aa: CASSTSQGRETQYF

v_call: TRBV11-2
d_call: TRBD1
j_call: TRBJ2-2
clone_size: many
cdr3_nt: TGTGCCAGCAGCTCAGACAGGGGGCACACCGGGGAGCTGTTTTTT
cdr3_aa: CASSSDRGHTGELFF

v_call: TRBV20-1
d_call: TRBD1
j_call: TRBJ1-6
clone_size: few
cdr3_nt: TGCAGTGCTAGGCAGGGGGAGGTTTCACCCCTCCACTTT
cdr3_aa: CSARQGEVSPLHF

v_call: TRBV11-2
d_call: TRBD1
j_call: TRBJ2-3
clone_size: many
cdr3_nt: TGTGCCAGCAGCTTAGGACAGGGGCTGGGAGATACGCAGTATTTT
cdr3_aa: CASSLGQGLGDTQYF

v_call: TRBV27
d_call: TRBD1
j_call: TRBJ1-4
clone_size: NA
cdr3_nt: TGTGCCTCCGCAAGGGGGCCGGGGGAAAAACTGTTTTTT
cdr3_aa: CASARGPGEKLFF

v_call: TRBV7-8
d_call: NA
j_call: TRBJ2-7
clone_size: many
cdr3_nt: TGTGCCAGCAGCTTCTGGCCGGCAATTCGGGAATACGAGCAGTACTTC
cdr3_aa: CASSFWPAIREYEQYF

v_call: TRBV5-1
d_call: TRBD1
j_call: TRBJ2-7
clone_size: NA
cdr3_nt: TGCGCCAGCAGCTTGGATGTGGACAGGGGGACCTACGAGCAGTACTTC
cdr3_aa: CASSLDVDRGTYEQYF

v_call: TRBV29-1
d_call: NA
j_call: TRBJ1-3
clone_size: many
cdr3_nt: TGCAGCGTAGAGGACAGTTCTGGAAACACCATATATTTT
cdr3_aa: CSVEDSSGNTIYF

v_call: TRBV12-3/TRBV12-4
d_call: NA
j_call: TRBJ1-1
clone_size: many
cdr3_nt: TGTGCCAGCAGCCTGGGACGGCCGAACACTGAAGCTTTCTTT
cdr3_aa: CASSLGRPNTEAFF

v_call: TRBV20-1
d_call: NA
j_call: TRBJ1-1
clone_size: many
cdr3_nt: TGCAGTGCTAGAGATAGGAGGAGGCAGACTGAAGCTTTCTTT
cdr3_aa: CSARDRRRQTEAFF

v_call: TRBV11-1
d_call: TRBD1
j_call: TRBJ1-4
clone_size: many
cdr3_nt: TGTGCCAGCAGCAATACTCGGACAGGGGGCCCGGCTAATGAAAAACTGTTTTTT
cdr3_aa: CASSNTRTGGPANEKLFF

v_call: TRBV5-1
d_call: NA
j_call: TRBJ2-3
clone_size: NA
cdr3_nt: TGCGCCAGCAGCTGGGCCCCCACAGATACGCAGTATTTT
cdr3_aa: CASSWAPTDTQYF

v_call: TRBV11-2
d_call: TRBD1
j_call: TRBJ1-3
clone_size: NA
cdr3_nt: TGTGCCAGCAGCCCGGACAGGGACTTTGGAAACACCATATATTTT
cdr3_aa: CASSPDRDFGNTIYF

v_call: TRBV5-4
d_call: NA
j_call: TRBJ1-5
clone_size: many
cdr3_nt: TGTGCCAGCAGCCTCCAGGGTGGGGGTCAGCCCCAGCATTTT
cdr3_aa: CASSLQGGGQPQHF

v_call: TRBV20-1
d_call: NA
j_call: TRBJ1-6
clone_size: many
cdr3_nt: TGCAGTGCCGCCCCGTCTAGCACCTATAATTCACCCCTCCACTTT
cdr3_aa: CSAAPSSTYNSPLHF

v_call: TRBV18
d_call: NA
j_call: TRBJ1-6
clone_size: many
cdr3_nt: TGTGCCAGCTCTGACAGAACTCTCTTAAATTCACCCCTCCACTTT
cdr3_aa: CASSDRTLLNSPLHF

v_call: TRBV20-1
d_call: NA
j_call: TRBJ2-7
clone_size: many
cdr3_nt: TGCAGTGCCCGGAGGGCAGGTGAGAGGCTTGGGGCCTACGAGCAGTACTTC
cdr3_aa: CSARRAGERLGAYEQYF

v_call: TRBV28
d_call: TRBD1
j_call: TRBJ2-7
clone_size: many
cdr3_nt: TGTGCCCTGGCCGGGACAGGGGGTTCGGGGCAGTACTTC
cdr3_aa: CALAGTGGSGQYF

v_call: TRBV7-3
d_call: NA
j_call: TRBJ1-2
clone_size: many
cdr3_nt: TGTGCCAGCAGCCCTACGACAGAGAGGAATGTCTACACCTTC
cdr3_aa: CASSPTTERNVYTF

v_call: TRBV6-2/TRBV6-3
d_call: TRBD2
j_call: TRBJ2-1
clone_size: NA
cdr3_nt: TGTGCCAGCAGTCAAACCGGGACTAGCGGGTTGGCCTCCTACAATGAGCAGTTCTTC
cdr3_aa: CASSQTGTSGLASYNEQFF

v_call: TRBV2
d_call: NA
j_call: TRBJ2-6
clone_size: few
cdr3_nt: TGTGCCAGCCTAGAGGGCTCTGGGGCCAACGTCCTGACTTTC
cdr3_aa: CASLEGSGANVLTF

v_call: TRBV6-5
d_call: NA
j_call: TRBJ1-1
clone_size: NA
cdr3_nt: TGTGCCAGCAGCGAGGGCCTTGGGGTCGTTGTCCCTGAAGCTTTCTTT
cdr3_aa: CASSEGLGVVVPEAFF

v_call: TRBV10-3
d_call: TRBD2
j_call: TRBJ2-5
clone_size: few
cdr3_nt: TGTGCCATCGGGGGAGCTAGCGGGGTGGAGACCCAGTACTTC
cdr3_aa: CAIGGASGVETQYF

v_call: TRBV12-3/TRBV12-4
d_call: NA
j_call: TRBJ2-1
clone_size: many
cdr3_nt: TGTGCCAGCAGTTTGCCGACTAGTCACCTTTCCTACAATGAGCAGTTCTTC
cdr3_aa: CASSLPTSHLSYNEQFF

v_call: TRBV5-1
d_call: NA
j_call: TRBJ2-7
clone_size: NA
cdr3_nt: TGCGCCCTACCGGGATCCTACGAGCAGTACTTC
cdr3_aa: CALPGSYEQYF

v_call: TRBV5-1
d_call: TRBD2
j_call: TRBJ2-3
clone_size: many
cdr3_nt: TGCGCCAGCAGCTGGGGACTAGCGGGGACTAGCACAGATACGCAGTATTTT
cdr3_aa: CASSWGLAGTSTDTQYF

v_call: TRBV7-2
d_call: TRBD2
j_call: TRBJ2-3
clone_size: many
cdr3_nt: TGTGCCAGCAGCTTGACGACTAGCGGGGTCAGCACAGATACGCAGTATTTT
cdr3_aa: CASSLTTSGVSTDTQYF

v_call: TRBV10-3
d_call: NA
j_call: TRBJ2-1
clone_size: few
cdr3_nt: TGTGCCATCAGTGGGGGTGTTGGGGCGGGCTACAATGAGCAGTTCTTC
cdr3_aa: CAISGGVGAGYNEQFF

v_call: TRBV7-9
d_call: NA
j_call: TRBJ1-2
clone_size: many
cdr3_nt: TGTGCCAGCAGCGGGCTTTTGAACGTGGACTATGGCTACACCTTC
cdr3_aa: CASSGLLNVDYGYTF

v_call: TRBV7-3
d_call: NA
j_call: TRBJ2-1
clone_size: many
cdr3_nt: TGTGCCAGCAGCTCCTTAACGAGCGGTGAGCAGTTCTTC
cdr3_aa: CASSSLTSGEQFF

v_call: TRBV7-8
d_call: TRBD1
j_call: TRBJ2-4
clone_size: NA
cdr3_nt: TGTGCCAGCAGCCGTCCGGGACAGGGGGCCTTGAGGGCCAAAAACATTCAGTACTTC
cdr3_aa: CASSRPGQGALRAKNIQYF